This TCR beta chain is from a study of blood T cell repertoires in COVID-19. Assay used: immunoSEQ multiplex PCR; TCRdb lists only in-frame clones, some missing. Of around 230,000 clones detected, roughly 80% appear once; the ten largest clones hold 7.9%. The origin of this receptor is a woman older than 75 with acute or convalescent COVID-19. Sequencing was performed on peripheral blood.

Written as DNA, the CDR3 is TGTGCCAGCAGCCCAATTGGACTGCAAGAGACCCAGTACTTC. Translation gives CASSPIGLQETQYF. The chain has TRBV13 and TRBJ2-5; D may be TRBD2 (5 bases). Germline-derived CDR1 and CDR2 are PRHDT and FYEKMQ (reference sequence). The V end lost 5 bases, the J end lost 2 bases, and 12 bases lay between the germline ends. The CDR3 is made up of 14 amino acids. Full variable domain (outside the CDR3, taken from reference TRBV13 and TRBJ2-5): AAGVIQSPRHLIKEKRETATLKCYPIPRHDTVYWYQQGPGQDPQFLISFYEKMQSDKGSIPDRFSAQQFSDYHSELNMSSLELGDSALYFCASSPIGLQETQYFGPGTRLLVL.